This note documents a single T cell receptor beta chain sequence. Its antigen target is currently unknown. Base qualities are not at hand, and no much larger clone is one base apart. V loses 3 bases of germline sequence and J loses 0 bases, and the interval between the two ends is 3 bases. Reading the germline V gene gives CDR1 MNHEY and CDR2 SVGAGI. Reading from cysteine to phenylalanine, the CDR3 counts 12 amino acids. The retained sequence is limited to the CDR3, 36 bases, with the frame set at the first base. The cohort comprised several hundred healthy bone marrow donors. At the time of sampling, all cohort members were nominally healthy, though unrecorded immune exposures were likely present. The donor tested CMV seropositive, placing the donor among the roughly 300 seropositive members of the cohort. Each donor provided a peripheral blood sample, and peripheral blood mononuclear cells were used for TCR beta sequencing. Genomic DNA extraction from the blood cell samples was performed with the Qiagen DNeasy Blood Extraction Kit.

This specimen comes from a study of cytomegalovirus exposure and HLA in healthy donors (dated by TCRdb to about 2017). Regarding the research as a whole: In an earlier analysis of 450 to 750 of the donors, under 300 Gb of sequence data and some 120 million unique TCR beta sequences from roughly 180 million T cells were reported. An early release covering just under 650 HLA-typed donors comprised about 300 gigabases of sequencing data and tens of millions of unique TCR sequences. The genetic ancestry cluster associated with self-reported Caucasian donors included 81% of the approximately 430 genotyped donors. The study aimed to test whether cataloging public T cell receptors could reveal signatures of past pathogen exposure. The study used immunosequencing to profile the T cell repertoires of some 600 subjects and linked those repertoires to cytomegalovirus serostatus. In addition to the first cohort of 650 to 800 subjects, a separate validation cohort of approximately 110 different subjects was used. To predict cytomegalovirus infection status, the study combined high-throughput TCR immunosequencing, statistical association of individual TCRs with disease status, and machine learning. A later analysis re-analyzed previously published TCR beta repertoires from 600 to 850 donors and added high-resolution HLA genotyping to study TCR occurrence patterns. The later analysis used no new phenotypic data to find candidate immune exposures, relying instead on TCR beta sequences and their occurrence across donors. An earlier analysis of several hundred of the donors used high-throughput TCR beta sequencing to judge whether each TCR beta V gene segment behaved as functional or pseudogenic. Donor age, sex, ethnicity and CMV serostatus were collected together with the repertoire data. In a later genetic analysis, genome-wide SNP genotypes for about 55% of the roughly 700 donors were used, and that subset was treated as a discovery cohort. Every discovery cohort repertoire had been produced on one sequencing platform. Class I and class II HLA loci were covered by the typing at four-digit resolution. The number of donors typed differed by locus, with roughly 629-640 for A, B, C, DRB1 and DQB1, roughly 520 for DQA1, nearly 610 for DPA1, and approximately 470 for DPB1. Roughly five DR-DQ haplotypes were treated as single units for association and clustering because of strong linkage in the cohort. Among roughly 400 genotyped donors of the cohort, an average of roughly 240,000 unique TCR beta nucleotide sequences were sequenced per donor, around 20% of them non-productive. Results and caveats for the whole study, not just this receptor: The cohort was sequenced for TCR beta chains only, and without alpha or paired-chain data the features that could be detected were limited. According to a later analysis, most CMV-associated TCR beta chains appeared to be HLA-restricted, and the HLA associations seemed to be driven largely by CMV exposure. Because some donors lacked HLA typing at each locus, the association tests relied only on the typed subset. An association between a missense DCLRE1C variant and V-gene and J-gene trimming of TCR beta chains was found in a later genetic analysis and replicated in an independent cohort. Most TCR sequences were observed very rarely across donors, whereas some public TCRs were present in many individuals. In a later genetic analysis, fewer N-insertions in productive TCRs were reported among donors in an Asian-associated ancestry cluster than the approximately 710-donor mean. Broadly in line with IMGT annotations, most TCR beta V segments showed up in productive rearrangements about 87% or about 30% of the time in an earlier analysis of 450 to 750 of the donors. Sequencing depth was assumed to be roughly uniform across donors in the presence/absence analyses, though that assumption may not hold. A few of the identified cytomegalovirus-associated TCR beta chains were confirmed in vitro to be specific for cytomegalovirus antigens. The authors suggested that the approach could potentially be generalized to other disease states and immunological phenotypes. Specific HLA alleles were associated with 15,000 to 20,000 TCR beta sequences at a false discovery rate of 0.05 in a later analysis. The study listed 150 to 200 TCR beta chains as associated with cytomegalovirus. Several of the top co-occurrence clusters appeared to be linked to parvovirus B19, influenza, CMV and Epstein-Barr virus, according to a later analysis. The classifier was reported to diagnose cytomegalovirus status with high specificity and sensitivity in both the original and validation cohorts. According to a later analysis, TCR association rates differed among HLA loci, with DRB1 alleles showing the most associated TCRs and HLA-C alleles showing the fewest. Some IMGT-functional V segments, including TRBV6-2 and TRBV6-3, could not be told apart with the 87-base-pair reads, so those segments were excluded. Correlated functional status among segregating V segments might be attributable to linkage disequilibrium, but an unknown experimental factor could not be ruled out. A further reported finding was that TCR beta sequences accurately predicted the HLA-A and HLA-B alleles for most subjects in the first cohort. A group of highly shared sequence variants was considered likely to be a technical artifact of the sequencing pipeline. Immune exposure information for the cohort was limited to CMV serostatus. When HLA alleles, especially DR and DQ, strongly co-occurred, attributing TCR associations to individual alleles was difficult. Some 15 rarely observed V segments, including chromosome 9 orphons, were excluded from the earlier analysis of almost 600 of the donors because counts were too low. Compared with equally common non-associated chains, HLA-associated TCR beta chains in a later analysis were more clonally expanded and had lower generation probabilities.

The receptor library was made with the immunoSEQ multiplex PCR assay. A mixture of 60 forward primers for TCR Vbeta segments and 13 reverse primers for TCR Jbeta segments was used in the multiplex PCR. The CDR3 region of rearranged TCR beta genes was amplified from genomic DNA by a multiplex PCR assay. The Illumina HiSeq System was used to sequence the amplified TCR beta libraries as 87-base-pair reads. For the original study's pipeline: A later analysis tallied around 82 million unique TCR beta chains across the 700 or so repertoires, and some 10 million of those chains were shared by two or more donors. Raw reads were error-corrected and collapsed into unique sequences with a nearest-neighbor algorithm that merged closely related sequences to remove PCR and sequencing errors. CDR3 sequences were aligned to IMGT reference sequences to assign V, D and J gene segments. Each retained sequence needed at least a six-nucleotide match to both a V gene segment and a J gene segment. Rearrangements were classified as productive when the CDR3 lacked stop codons and remained in frame with V and J, and all other rearrangements were classified as non-productive. CDR3 was defined according to IMGT convention as the region running from the second conserved V-encoded cysteine to the conserved J-encoded phenylalanine. The earlier analysis of around 640 of the donors excluded sequences that lacked an unambiguous match to a single V gene segment. An earlier analysis of under 750 of the donors called V segments functional above 56.7% productive rearrangements and segregating when the between-donor standard deviation exceeded 5%. A statistical classification framework was developed to diagnose cytomegalovirus status using the catalog of TCR beta chain sequences. V and J gene assignment, in a later analysis, came from comparing TCR nucleotide sequences with IMGT/GENE-DB human TR gene sequences. A later analysis assigned CDR3 sequences and most-parsimonious VDJ recombination scenarios with the TCRdist pipeline. In a later analysis, each TCR beta chain was defined by its CDR3 amino acid sequence together with its V-gene family, and reads without a unique V-gene family were excluded. To address suspected cross-contamination and a sequencing artifact, a later analysis removed 592 highly shared, low-generation-probability nucleotide sequences. In a later analysis, a clonal expansion index for each public chain was calculated from normalized within-repertoire ranks of inferred template counts. In a later analysis, generation probabilities were computed with a VDJ recombination model fitted to out-of-frame rearrangements, and the resulting probabilities were checked against IGoR. In a later analysis, hypergeometric tests were used to score TCR-TCR, TCR-HLA and TCR-CMV co-occurrence, with a repertoire-size bias correction applied to TCR pairs. False discovery rates were estimated in a later analysis by permuting HLA or CMV assignments 20 times. In a later analysis, co-occurring TCRs were grouped using DBSCAN, with TCRdist sequence similarity added in when clustering inside HLA-allele-positive subsets. For co-occurrence clustering, repertoires with fewer than 30,000 or more than 120,000 public chains were excluded, along with about five repertoires with anomalous nucleotide sharing. The table was pulled from immuneACCESS by TCRdb, which kept in-frame rearrangements only. Such tables lose some clones; where checked, under half of the loss comes from unresolved V genes, and the rest has no known cause. The DNA was the basis for D and trimming; V, J and clone size are from that table. Counted in this sample were under 140,000 clones; more than 70% of them appeared once. Around 3.2% of the sample lies in the top ten.

Sequences were obtained from PBMCs. The chain couples TRBV6-5 to TRBJ2-7, with the D gene call left open. The sequence derives from a woman aged 60-75 years in good health and CMV-seropositive. Read as DNA, the sequence is TGTGCCAGCAGTTATAACTCCTACGAGCAGTACTTC. Its protein reads: CASSYNSYEQYF.